Included here is one TCR beta chain sequence, with context. No antigen is known for it. Researchers ran the PCR with 60 Vbeta and 13 Jbeta primers. This table comes from immunoSEQ multiplex PCR, and its TCRdb copy is limited to in-frame clones, with some not included. The sample consists of 120,000 or so clones, more than 75% of them appearing once. This record comes from a study of cytomegalovirus exposure and HLA in healthy donors. The CDR3 length is 15 residues. Trimming stripped 4 bases from V and 3 bases from J, with 16 bases between. CDR1 is SGHDN and CDR2 is FVKESK in the germline V gene. Notes on the study in general: Most TCRs appeared rarely, but some public TCRs recurred in many donors. Across all donors, roughly uniform sequencing depth was an assumption of the presence/absence analyses. The Asian-associated ancestry cluster reportedly had fewer N-insertions than the approximately 690-donor mean in a later analysis. Reports state that TCR beta sequences accurately predicted most subjects' HLA-A and HLA-B alleles.

J is TRBJ2-7 and V is TRBV14, with D perhaps matching TRBD2 (6 bases). Source material: PBMCs. The TCR sequence derives from a young man in good health and CMV-seropositive. CDR3 bases: TGTGCCAGCAGCCCTCAGTTCGGGAGTGTCTACGAGCAGTACTTC. Protein: CASSPQFGSVYEQYF.